Below are 18 T cell receptor beta chains sequenced from a single sample in a study of regulatory T cells in long-lasting Graves disease. In building TCR beta libraries, iRepertoire HTBI primers were used together with Arm-PCR of CDR3 regions. TCRdb itself ran the multiplex PCR reads through MiXCR, one entry per CDR3 protein. The sample contains approximately 230,000 distinct CDR3 sequences, 18% of which appear only once. Stated time point: newly diagnosed GD, antithyroid drugs for less than 3 months. Preparation of the TCR library used RNA extracted from PBMCs. The specimen comprised peripheral blood mononuclear cells (PBMCs), sampled at new diagnosis, from a patient treated with antithyroid drugs. The receptors were gathered from a female donor with Graves disease.

This clonotype was recorded many times. The chain joins TRBV2 to TRBJ2-4; 11 bases align to TRBD2. This CDR3 is 15 amino acids long. With 6 bases clipped from V and 2 bases from J, the junction kept 3 bases outside the gene matches. The germline V gene encodes CDR1 SNHLY and CDR2 FYNNEI. The CDR3: CASSTSGRTKNIQYF. CDR3 bases: TGTGCCAGCAGCACTAGCGGGAGAACCAAAAACATTCAGTACTTC.

The chain carries TRBV10-3 and TRBJ2-3, with D maybe TRBD2 (5 bases). The CDR3 is 14 residues long. V was trimmed by 5 bases and J by 1 base, leaving 10 bases between them. The germline V gene has CDR1 ENHRY and CDR2 SYGVKD. The CDR3 DNA sequence: TGTGCCATCAGTTTCGTTAGCGGCACAGATACGCAGTATTTT. Its translation: CAISFVSGTDTQYF.

This clonotype was picked up many times. The chain has TRBV20-1 and TRBJ2-2, with D possibly TRBD2 on 6 matching bases. V was shortened by 0 bases and J by 0 bases, with 8 bases between the two germline ends. The V gene's germline CDR1 is DFQATT and CDR2 SNEGSKA (reference sequence). The CDR3 runs to 15 residues. DNA for the CDR3: TGCAGTGCTAGAGATCGACTAGCGAACACCGGGGAGCTGTTTTTT. It is translated as CSARDRLANTGELFF.

The chain carries TRBV5-5 and TRBJ1-4; TRBD1 agrees at 7 bases. The CDR3 totals 16 residues. With V trimmed by 1 base and J by 0 bases, 3 bases remained unmatched. The V gene's germline CDR1 is SGHKS and CDR2 YYEKEE (reference sequence). The chain's CDR3 is CASSLRGPSTNEKLFF. The CDR3 DNA reads as TGTGCCAGCAGCTTGAGGGGGCCCTCAACTAATGAAAAACTGTTTTTT.

Many counts were recorded for this clonotype. V and J are TRBV19 and TRBJ1-2; 9 nucleotides align to TRBD1. Germline assignment: CDR1 LNHDA and CDR2 SQIVND (reference sequence). V shed 5 bases, J shed 5 bases, and the junction held 12 bases outside the gene matches. CDR3 length: 16 amino acids. The CDR3 bases are TGTGCCAGTAGTGGAGGACAGGGGCCTGCTGGGTATGGCTACACCTTC. As protein: CASSGGQGPAGYGYTF.

The chain carries TRBV4-1 and TRBJ2-1; TRBD2 aligns across 7 bases. Germline V gene sequence: CDR1 MGHRA, CDR2 YSYEKL. The J segment lost 6 bases and the V segment lost 5 bases, leaving 13 bases of the junction unmatched. This CDR3 has 16 amino acids. The CDR3 sequence: CASSGSRGSNANEQFF. CDR3 nucleotide sequence: TGCGCCAGCAGCGGAAGTCGCGGGAGTAACGCCAATGAGCAGTTCTTC.

In its sample, this clonotype was seen many times. J is TRBJ1-1 and V is TRBV18; D perhaps matches TRBD1 (5 bases). The V gene lost 7 bases and the J gene lost 1 base, with 16 bases spanning the gap. CDR3 length: 15 amino acids. Per germline, CDR1 KGHSH and CDR2 LQKENI. CDR3 sequence (DNA): TGTGCCAGCTTCGCGCTTATAACAGGGAACACTGAAGCTTTCTTT. It yields the protein CASFALITGNTEAFF.

This clonotype has just a few counts. A read error may produce the germline difference seen at one junction end. The chain carries TRBV6-1 and TRBJ1-5; 9 nucleotides agree with TRBD1. The CDR3 sequence is 18 residues long. From germline, CDR1 is MNHNS and CDR2 SASEGT. In DNA form, the CDR3 reads TGCGCCAGCAGCGAAAGGGGTACCGGGACAGGGAGTTTTCAGCCCCAGCATTTT. Translation gives CASSERGTGTGSFQPQHF.

The chain has TRBV7-8 and TRBJ1-3; no clear D. CDR3 length equals 15 residues. Germline lookup yields CDR1 SGHVS and CDR2 FQNEAQ. Trimming shortened V by 5 bases and J by 7 bases, and 18 bases separated the two germline ends. CDR3 sequence (DNA): TGTGCCAGCAGCATAGGACGGGAGATAGGGAACACCATATATTTT. Translating gives CASSIGREIGNTIYF.

In regard to this clonotype: This may be a read error: a much more frequent sequence differs by one nucleotide. V and J are TRBV5-5 and TRBJ2-7; 10 bases fit TRBD1. Judging by the DNA end, TRBJ2-3 fits better; the J call may be wrong. Germline loops: CDR1 SGHKS, CDR2 YYEKEE (reference sequence). CDR3 length: 17 residues. This chain's CDR3 is CASSYVPTGGGAYTQYF. The DNA of the CDR3 is TGTGCCAGCAGCTATGTCCCGACAGGGGGCGGAGCGTATACGCAGTATTTT.

This chain links TRBV2 with TRBJ2-1; 8 nucleotides line up with TRBD1. V lost 4 bases to trimming and J lost 8 bases; unmatched junction nucleotides: 4. The CDR3 runs 13 residues. The germline gives CDR1 SNHLY, CDR2 FYNNEI. Here the CDR3 DNA reads TGTGCCAGCAGTGCCGACAGGGGCGATGAGCAGTTCTTC. It is translated as CASSADRGDEQFF. Looking up the rest from reference TRBV2 and TRBJ2-1 gives the full variable domain: EPEVTQTPSHQVTQMGQEVILRCVPISNHLYFYWYRQILGQKVEFLVSFYNNEISEKSEIFDDQFSVERPDGSNFTLKIRSTKLEDSAMYFCASSADRGDEQFFGPGTRLTVL.

The sample holds many counts of this clonotype. The chain employs TRBV12-3 or TRBV12-4 and TRBJ1-1, with D unresolved. Trimming removed 5 bases at V and 1 base at J, with 11 bases between. This CDR3 spans 14 amino acids. The CDR3 region has the DNA TGTGCCAGCAGTCCCCAGTGGTCGAACACTGAAGCTTTCTTT. Encoded protein: CASSPQWSNTEAFF.

Of note for this clonotype: The junction departs from germline at one end; a sequencing error may be responsible. The rearrangement uses TRBV27 and TRBJ1-3; D uncertain. CDR3 length equals 15 residues. Germline lookup yields CDR1 MNHEY and CDR2 SMNVEV (reference sequence). The CDR3 protein is CASGPDGYSGNTIYF. The CDR3 nucleotides read TGTGCCAGCGGTCCCGACGGATACTCTGGGAACACCATATATTTT.

The chain uses TRBV5-4 and TRBJ2-3; 7 bases match TRBD2. Trimming removed 1 base from V and 2 bases from J; junction bases left unmatched: 4. The length of the CDR3 is 15 residues. Germline-derived CDR1 and CDR2 are SGHNT and YYREEE (reference sequence). CDR3: CASSLPGTTTDTQYF. In DNA form, the CDR3 reads TGTGCCAGCAGCTTGCCCGGGACTACCACAGATACGCAGTATTTT.

This clonotype has ten or more counts. This chain connects TRBV5-1 to TRBJ1-4; 7 nucleotides line up with TRBD1. V shed 4 bases and J 5 bases; nucleotides not matched to a gene: 5. The CDR3 has 14 amino acids. The V gene's germline CDR1 is SGHRS and CDR2 YFSETQ. This CDR3 is CASSLTGKNEKLFF. The CDR3 nucleotides read TGCGCCAGCAGCCTGACAGGGAAAAATGAAAAACTGTTTTTT.

The CDR3 sequence: CASSFRTSGVHEQYF. The CDR3 bases are TGTGCCAGCAGCTTTCGGACTAGCGGGGTCCACGAGCAGTACTTC. This rearrangement joins TRBV11-2 to TRBJ2-7, with 12 bases aligning to TRBD2. The CDR3 consists of 15 residues. CDR1 is SGHAT and CDR2 is FQNNGV in the germline V gene. V shed 3 bases and J 5 bases; nucleotides not matched to a gene: 5.

This chain links TRBV3-1 with TRBJ2-1, with D possibly TRBD2 on 6 matching bases. Looked up from germline, CDR1 is LGHDT and CDR2 is YNNKEL (reference sequence). V lost 4 bases, J lost 4 bases, and 11 bases lay in between. The CDR3 contains 14 residues. The CDR3 is CASSPHSGYNEQFF. Written as DNA, the CDR3 is TGTGCCAGCAGCCCTCATAGCGGTTACAATGAGCAGTTCTTC.

This clonotype was detected ten times or more. The chain has TRBV7-2 and TRBJ2-1; possibly TRBD2 for D (6 bases). V was cut by 5 bases and J by 8 bases, with 19 bases left in between. Germline-derived CDR1 and CDR2 are SGHTA and FQGNSA. The CDR3 length is 15 residues. CDR3 sequence reads: CASSPGSSALDEQFF. The CDR3 bases are TGTGCCAGCAGCCCAGGGTCTAGCGCCCTTGATGAGCAGTTCTTC.